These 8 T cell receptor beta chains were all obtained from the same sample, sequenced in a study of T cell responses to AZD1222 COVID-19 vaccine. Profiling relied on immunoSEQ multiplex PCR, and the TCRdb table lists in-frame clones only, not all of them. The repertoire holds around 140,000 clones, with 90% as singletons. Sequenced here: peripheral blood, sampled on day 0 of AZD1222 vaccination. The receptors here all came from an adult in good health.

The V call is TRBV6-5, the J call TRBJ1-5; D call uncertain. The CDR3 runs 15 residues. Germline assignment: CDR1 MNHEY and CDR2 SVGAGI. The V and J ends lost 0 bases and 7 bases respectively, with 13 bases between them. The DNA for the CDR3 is TGTGCCAGCAGTTACTCGGTGGACGTCCGCCAGCCCCAGCATTTT. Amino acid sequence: CASSYSVDVRQPQHF.

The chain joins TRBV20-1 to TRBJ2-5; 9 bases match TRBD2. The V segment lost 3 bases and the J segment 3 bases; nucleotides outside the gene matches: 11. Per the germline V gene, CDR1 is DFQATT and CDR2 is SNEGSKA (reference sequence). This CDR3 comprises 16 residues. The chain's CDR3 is CSASRLRGGAKETQYF. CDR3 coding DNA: TGCAGTGCTAGTCGCCTGCGCGGGGGGGCAAAAGAGACCCAGTACTTC.

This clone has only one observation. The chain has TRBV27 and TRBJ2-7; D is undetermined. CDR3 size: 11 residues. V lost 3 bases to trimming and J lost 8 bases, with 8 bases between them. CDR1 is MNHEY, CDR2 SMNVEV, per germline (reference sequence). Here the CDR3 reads CASSFGPKQYF. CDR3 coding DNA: TGTGCCAGCAGTTTCGGACCGAAGCAGTACTTC.

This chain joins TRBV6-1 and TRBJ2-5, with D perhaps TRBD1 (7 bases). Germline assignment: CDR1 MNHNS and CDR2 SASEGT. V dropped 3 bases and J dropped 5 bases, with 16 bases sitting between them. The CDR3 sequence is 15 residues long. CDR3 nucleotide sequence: TGTGCCAGCAGTGAGGCGGGACAGTTTTATGAGACCCAGTACTTC. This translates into CASSEAGQFYETQYF.

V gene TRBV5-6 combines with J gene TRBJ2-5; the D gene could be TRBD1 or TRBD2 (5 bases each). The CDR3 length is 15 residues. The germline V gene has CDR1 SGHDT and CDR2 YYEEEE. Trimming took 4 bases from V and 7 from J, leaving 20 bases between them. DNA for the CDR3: TGTGCCAGCAGCCGCCGGGACGCTCAAATTGGGACCCAGTACTTC. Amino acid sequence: CASSRRDAQIGTQYF.

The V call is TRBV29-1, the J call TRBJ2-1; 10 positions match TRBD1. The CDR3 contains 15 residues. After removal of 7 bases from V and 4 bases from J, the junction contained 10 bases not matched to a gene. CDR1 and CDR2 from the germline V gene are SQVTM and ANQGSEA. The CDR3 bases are TGCAGCGCAGAGAGCCCGGACAGGGGGTACAATGAGCAGTTCTTC. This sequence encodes CSAESPDRGYNEQFF.

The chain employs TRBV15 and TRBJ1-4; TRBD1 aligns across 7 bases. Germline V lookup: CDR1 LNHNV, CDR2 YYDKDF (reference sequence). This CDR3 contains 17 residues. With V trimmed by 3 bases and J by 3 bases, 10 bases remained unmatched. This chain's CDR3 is CATSRKFDRVANEKLFF. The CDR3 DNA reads TGTGCCACCAGCAGGAAATTCGACAGGGTGGCTAATGAAAAACTGTTTTTT.

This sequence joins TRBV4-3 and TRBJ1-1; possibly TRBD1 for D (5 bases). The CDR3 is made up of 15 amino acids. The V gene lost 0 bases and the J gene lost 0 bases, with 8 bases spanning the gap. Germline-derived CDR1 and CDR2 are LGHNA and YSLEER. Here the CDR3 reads CASSQERGMNTEAFF. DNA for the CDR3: TGCGCCAGCAGCCAAGAACGGGGGATGAACACTGAAGCTTTCTTT.